Sequencing of this T cell receptor beta chain was carried out in a study of early T cells in non-severe SARS-CoV-2 infection. This clonotype was seen a handful of times. V shed 0 bases and J 10 bases; nucleotides not matched to a gene: 5. The CDR3 runs to 14 residues. Germline CDR1 and CDR2: KGHSH and LQKENI. TCRdb used MiXCR to reprocess the 5' RACE reads, holding one entry per CDR3 protein. The sample lists approximately 39,000 distinct CDR3 sequences, under 8% occurring once. The sample was whole blood, taken at baseline. The receptor's source is an adult who was a healthcare worker with PCR-confirmed SARS-CoV-2 infection or an uninfected control (not recorded which). V gene TRBV18 combines with J gene TRBJ1-4; TRBD1 matches 7 bases. The CDR3 coding sequence is TGTGCCAGCTCACCACCGGGGACAGCCGGAAAACTGTTTTTT. It is translated as CASSPPGTAGKLFF. The full variable domain, completed using reference TRBV18 and TRBJ1-4, is NAGVMQNPRHLVRRRGQEARLRCSPMKGHSHVYWYRQLPEEGLKFMVYLQKENIIDESGMPKERFSAEFPKEGPSILRIQQVVRGDSAAYFCASSPPGTAGKLFFGSGTQLSVL.